The source of this T cell receptor beta chain is a study of cytomegalovirus exposure and HLA in healthy donors. Study results and caveats: Data from an earlier analysis indicated that most TCR beta V segments were productive either about 87% or about 30% of the time. At a 0.05 false discovery rate, a later analysis found 18,000 or so TCR beta sequences to be associated with HLA alleles. Donor immune exposure was known only as CMV serostatus.

The CDR3 loop spans 16 amino acids. Germline V lookup: CDR1 SGHDT, CDR2 YYEEEE. J gave up 4 bases and V 4 bases, and 6 bases lay outside the gene matches. Both 60 Vbeta primers and 13 Jbeta primers went into the PCR. Profiled with immunoSEQ multiplex PCR; TCRdb holds only in-frame clones, not every one. The sample lists approximately 150,000 clones, about two thirds occurring once. On this clone: Antigen unknown.

Specimen: PBMCs. The clonotype was recovered from a human donor in good health. The chain combines TRBV5-6 with TRBJ2-5; 14 bases fit TRBD2. The CDR3 spells CASSPGLAGGLETQYF. The CDR3 DNA follows: TGTGCCAGCAGCCCAGGACTAGCGGGGGGCCTAGAGACCCAGTACTTC.